This T cell receptor (beta chain) was identified in a study of control samples from healthy donors and cancer patients. This clone was observed a few times. This CDR3 contains 10 residues. CDR1 SQVTM and CDR2 ANQGSEA come from the germline V gene. J gave up 10 bases and V 7 bases, and 6 bases lay outside the gene matches. The assay was immunoSEQ multiplex PCR, and TCRdb's table has in-frame clones only and misses some. Of fewer than 85,000 clones listed, 90% to 95% were seen once; the top ten hold about 15%. Sequencing was done on a sample of blood. The chain uses TRBV29-1 and TRBJ1-2; 7 bases line up with TRBD1. This TCR was sampled from a man between 25 and 39 years old in good health. The chain's CDR3 is CSDSTGHYTF. As DNA, the CDR3 is TGCAGCGACTCGACAGGGCACTACACCTTC. Full variable domain (remainder filled in from reference TRBV29-1 and TRBJ1-2): SAVISQKPSRDICQRGTSLTIQCQVDSQVTMMFWYRQQPGQSLTLIATANQGSEATYESGFVIDKFPISRPNLTFSTLTVSNMSPEDSSIYLCSDSTGHYTFGSGTRLTVV.